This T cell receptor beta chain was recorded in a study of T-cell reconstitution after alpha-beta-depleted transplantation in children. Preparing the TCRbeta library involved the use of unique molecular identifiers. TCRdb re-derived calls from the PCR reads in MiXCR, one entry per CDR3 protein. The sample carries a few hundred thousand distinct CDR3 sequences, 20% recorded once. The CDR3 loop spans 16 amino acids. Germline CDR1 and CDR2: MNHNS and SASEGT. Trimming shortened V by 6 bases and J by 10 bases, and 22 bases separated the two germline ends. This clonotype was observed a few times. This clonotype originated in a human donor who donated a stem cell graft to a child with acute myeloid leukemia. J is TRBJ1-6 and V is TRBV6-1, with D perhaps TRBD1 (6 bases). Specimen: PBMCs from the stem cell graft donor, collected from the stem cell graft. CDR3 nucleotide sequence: TGTGCCAGCAGACCCACCTTGGGGGCAAGTGGGTCACCCCTCCACTTT. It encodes CASRPTLGASGSPLHF.